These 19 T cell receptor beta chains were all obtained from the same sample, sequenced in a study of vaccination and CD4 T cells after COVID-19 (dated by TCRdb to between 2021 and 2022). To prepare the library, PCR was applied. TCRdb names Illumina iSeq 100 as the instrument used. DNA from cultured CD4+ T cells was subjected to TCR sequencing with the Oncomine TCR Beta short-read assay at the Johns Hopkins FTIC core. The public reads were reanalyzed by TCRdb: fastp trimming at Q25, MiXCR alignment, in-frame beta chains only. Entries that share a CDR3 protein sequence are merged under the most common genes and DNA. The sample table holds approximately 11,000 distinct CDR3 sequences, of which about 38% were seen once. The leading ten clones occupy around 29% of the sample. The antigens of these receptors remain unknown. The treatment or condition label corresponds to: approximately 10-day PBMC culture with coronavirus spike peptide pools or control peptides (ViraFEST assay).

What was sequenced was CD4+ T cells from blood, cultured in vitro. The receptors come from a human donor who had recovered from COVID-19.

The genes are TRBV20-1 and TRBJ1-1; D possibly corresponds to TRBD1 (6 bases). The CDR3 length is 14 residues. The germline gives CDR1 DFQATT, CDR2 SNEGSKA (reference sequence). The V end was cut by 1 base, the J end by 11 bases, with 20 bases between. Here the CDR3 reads CSARGMGAQLTAFF. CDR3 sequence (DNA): TGCAGTGCTAGAGGGATGGGGGCCCAGCTTACGGCTTTCTTT.

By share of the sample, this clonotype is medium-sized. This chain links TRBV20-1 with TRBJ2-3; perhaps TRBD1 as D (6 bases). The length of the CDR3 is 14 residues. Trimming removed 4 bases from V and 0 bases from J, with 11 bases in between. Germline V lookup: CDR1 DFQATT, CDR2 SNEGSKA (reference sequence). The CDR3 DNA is TGCAGTGCTACCAGACAGGTTAGCACAGATACGCAGTATTTT. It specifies CSATRQVSTDTQYF.

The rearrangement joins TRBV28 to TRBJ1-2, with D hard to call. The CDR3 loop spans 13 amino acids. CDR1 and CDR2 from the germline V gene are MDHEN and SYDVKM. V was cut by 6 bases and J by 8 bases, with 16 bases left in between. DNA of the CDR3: TGTGCCAGCAGCCTGGGCCGGGAAAGAGGCTACACCTTC. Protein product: CASSLGRERGYTF.

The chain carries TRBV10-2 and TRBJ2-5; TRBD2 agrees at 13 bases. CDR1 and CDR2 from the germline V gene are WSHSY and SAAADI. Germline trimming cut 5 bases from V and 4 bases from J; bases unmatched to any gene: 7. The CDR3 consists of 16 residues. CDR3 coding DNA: TGCGCCAGCAGTAGGACTAGCGGGAGAAGAGGAGAGACCCAGTACTTC. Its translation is CASSRTSGRRGETQYF.

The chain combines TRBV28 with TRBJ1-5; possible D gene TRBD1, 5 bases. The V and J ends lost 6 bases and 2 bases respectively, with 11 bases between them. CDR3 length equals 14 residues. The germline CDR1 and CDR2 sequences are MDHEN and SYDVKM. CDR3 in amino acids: CASREGSGNQPQHF. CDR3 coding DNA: TGTGCCAGCAGGGAGGGGTCGGGCAATCAGCCCCAGCATTTT.

The CDR3 spells CASQDEADTQYF. The CDR3 region has the DNA TGCGCCAGCCAGGACGAGGCAGATACGCAGTATTTT. The chain recombines TRBV5-1 with TRBJ2-3; D gene unclear. Trimming removed 7 bases at V and 4 bases at J, with 10 bases between. Per the germline V gene, CDR1 is SGHRS and CDR2 is YFSETQ. CDR3 size: 12 residues.

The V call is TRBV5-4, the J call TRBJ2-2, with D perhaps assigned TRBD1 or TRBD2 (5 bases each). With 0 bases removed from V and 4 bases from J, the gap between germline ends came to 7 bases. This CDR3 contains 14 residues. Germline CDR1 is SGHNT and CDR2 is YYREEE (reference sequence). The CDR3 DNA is TGTGCCAGCAGCTTGGGGGGGAGCACCGGGGAGCTGTTTTTT. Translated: CASSLGGSTGELFF.

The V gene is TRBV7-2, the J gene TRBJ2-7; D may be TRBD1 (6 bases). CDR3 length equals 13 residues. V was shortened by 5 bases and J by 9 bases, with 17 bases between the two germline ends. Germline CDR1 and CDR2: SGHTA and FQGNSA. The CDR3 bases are TGTGCCAGCAGCCCGGGACACGGAAGTGGGCAGTACTTC. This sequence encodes CASSPGHGSGQYF.

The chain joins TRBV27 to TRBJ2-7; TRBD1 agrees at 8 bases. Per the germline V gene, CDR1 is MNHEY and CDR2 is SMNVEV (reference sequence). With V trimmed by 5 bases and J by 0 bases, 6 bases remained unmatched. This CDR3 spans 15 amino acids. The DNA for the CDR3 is TGTGCCAGCAGTCCCCGACAGGGGTACTCCTACGAGCAGTACTTC. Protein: CASSPRQGYSYEQYF.

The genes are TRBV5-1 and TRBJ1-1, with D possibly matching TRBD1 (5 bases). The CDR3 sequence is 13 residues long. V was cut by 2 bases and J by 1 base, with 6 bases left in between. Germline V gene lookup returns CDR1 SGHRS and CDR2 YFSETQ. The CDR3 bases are TGCGCCAGCAGCTTCCAGGGGAACACTGAAGCTTTCTTT. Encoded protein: CASSFQGNTEAFF. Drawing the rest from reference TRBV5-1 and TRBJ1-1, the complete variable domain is KAGVTQTPRYLIKTRGQQVTLSCSPISGHRSVSWYQQTPGQGLQFLFEYFSETQRNKGNFPGRFSGRQFSNSRSEMNVSTLELGDSALYLCASSFQGNTEAFFGQGTRLTVV.

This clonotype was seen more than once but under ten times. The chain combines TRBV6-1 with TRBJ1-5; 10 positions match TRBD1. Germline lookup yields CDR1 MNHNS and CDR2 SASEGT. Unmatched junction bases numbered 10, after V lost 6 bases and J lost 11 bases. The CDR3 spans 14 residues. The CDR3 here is CASRMTGGAFTQHF. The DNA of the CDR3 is TGTGCCAGCAGGATGACAGGGGGCGCGTTTACCCAGCATTTT.

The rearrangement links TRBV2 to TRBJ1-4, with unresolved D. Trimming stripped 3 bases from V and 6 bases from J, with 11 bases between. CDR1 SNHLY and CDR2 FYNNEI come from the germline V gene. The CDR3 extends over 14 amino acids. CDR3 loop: CASSDRTGYEKLFF. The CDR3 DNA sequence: TGTGCCAGCAGTGATCGGACGGGGTATGAAAAACTGTTTTTT.

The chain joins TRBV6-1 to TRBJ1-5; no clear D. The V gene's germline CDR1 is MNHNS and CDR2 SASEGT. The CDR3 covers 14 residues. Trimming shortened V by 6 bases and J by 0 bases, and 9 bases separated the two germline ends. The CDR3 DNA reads TGTGCCAGCAGGGTAGACGGTAGCAATCAGCCCCAGCATTTT. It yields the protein CASRVDGSNQPQHF.

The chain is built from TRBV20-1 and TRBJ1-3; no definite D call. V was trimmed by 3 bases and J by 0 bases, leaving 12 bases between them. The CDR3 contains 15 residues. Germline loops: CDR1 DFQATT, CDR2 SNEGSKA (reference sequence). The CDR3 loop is CSASPTQGSGNTIYF. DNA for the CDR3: TGCAGTGCTAGCCCCACACAAGGCTCTGGAAACACCATATATTTT.

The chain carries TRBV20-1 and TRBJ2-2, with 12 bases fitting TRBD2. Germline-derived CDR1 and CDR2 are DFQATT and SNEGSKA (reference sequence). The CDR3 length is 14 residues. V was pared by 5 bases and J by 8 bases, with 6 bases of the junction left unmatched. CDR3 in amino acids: CSAQQGLAGGELFF. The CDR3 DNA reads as TGCAGTGCTCAACAAGGACTAGCGGGGGGGGAGCTGTTTTTT.

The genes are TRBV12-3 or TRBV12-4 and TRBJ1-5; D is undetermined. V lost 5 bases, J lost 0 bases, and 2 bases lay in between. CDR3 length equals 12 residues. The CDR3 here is CASSRSNQPQHF. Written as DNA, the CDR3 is TGTGCCAGCAGTCGTAGCAATCAGCCCCAGCATTTT.

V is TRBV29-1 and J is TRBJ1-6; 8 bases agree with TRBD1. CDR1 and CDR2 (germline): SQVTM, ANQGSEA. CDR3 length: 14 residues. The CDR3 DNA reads TGCGGAGACAGGGGTGGGTCCTATAATTCACCCCTCCACTTT. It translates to CGDRGGSYNSPLHF.

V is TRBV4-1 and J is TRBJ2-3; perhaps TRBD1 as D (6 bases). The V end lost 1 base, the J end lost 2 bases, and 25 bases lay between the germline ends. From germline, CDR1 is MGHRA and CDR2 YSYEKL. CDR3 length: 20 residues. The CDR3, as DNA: TGCGCCAGCAGCCAAGGAGAAAGGGGGAACAGCAGGATCCACACAGATACGCAGTATTTT. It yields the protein CASSQGERGNSRIHTDTQYF.

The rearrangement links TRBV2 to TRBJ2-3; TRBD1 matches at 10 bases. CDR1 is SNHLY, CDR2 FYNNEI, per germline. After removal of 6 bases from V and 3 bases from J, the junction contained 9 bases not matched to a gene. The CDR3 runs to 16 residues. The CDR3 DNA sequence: TGTGCCAGCAGATCCAGGGACAGGGGTCTTACAGATACGCAGTATTTT. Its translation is CASRSRDRGLTDTQYF. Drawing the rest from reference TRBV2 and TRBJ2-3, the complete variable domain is EPEVTQTPSHQVTQMGQEVILRCVPISNHLYFYWYRQILGQKVEFLVSFYNNEISEKSEIFDDQFSVERPDGSNFTLKIRSTKLEDSAMYFCASRSRDRGLTDTQYFGPGTRLTVL.